The 11 T cell receptor beta chains below were found in one sample sequenced in a study of cytomegalovirus exposure and HLA in healthy donors. Vbeta (60) and Jbeta (13) primers were used in the PCR. The protocol was immunoSEQ multiplex PCR, while the TCRdb copy is restricted to in-frame clones and leaves out a portion. The repertoire holds more than 110,000 clones, around 81% seen once, with less than 3.5% in the top ten. Input material: PBMCs. Receptor source: a male donor in good health and CMV-seronegative.

V is TRBV5-1 and J is TRBJ1-1; 7 bases map to TRBD1. CDR1 SGHRS and CDR2 YFSETQ come from the germline V gene. With V trimmed by 0 bases and J by 7 bases, 3 bases remained unmatched. CDR3 length equals 13 residues. DNA of the CDR3: TGCGCCAGCAGCTTGGCCGGACAGGATGAAGCTTTCTTT. It yields the protein CASSLAGQDEAFF.

This clone occurred once. The chain combines TRBV5-1 with TRBJ2-3, with D unresolved. Trimming cost V 0 bases and J 0 bases, with 5 bases left between them. This CDR3 has 14 amino acids. Germline loops: CDR1 SGHRS, CDR2 YFSETQ. This CDR3 reads CASSLGASTDTQYF. DNA for the CDR3: TGCGCCAGCAGCTTGGGTGCGAGCACAGATACGCAGTATTTT.

This chain links TRBV5-1 with TRBJ2-5, with TRBD2 matching over 12 bases. J gave up 5 bases and V 4 bases, and 9 bases lay outside the gene matches. Germline V gives CDR1 SGHRS, CDR2 YFSETQ. The CDR3 is made up of 16 amino acids. The CDR3 region is CASSQTSGRRVETQYF. The DNA for the CDR3 is TGCGCCAGCAGCCAGACTAGCGGGAGACGCGTGGAGACCCAGTACTTC.

The V and J genes are TRBV6-6 and TRBJ1-2; 7 bases line up with TRBD1. The CDR3 is 15 amino acids. V was pared by 2 bases and J by 2 bases, with 5 bases of the junction left unmatched. Germline assignment: CDR1 MNHNY and CDR2 SVGAGI (reference sequence). CDR3 DNA: TGTGCCAGCAGTTACGCGCCGGGACAGAACTATGGCTACACCTTC. Amino acids: CASSYAPGQNYGYTF.

The V call is TRBV10-3, the J call TRBJ2-7; TRBD2 is a possible D gene (5 bases). The CDR3 is 14 amino acids. Trimming cost V 8 bases and J 2 bases, with 16 bases left between them. From germline, CDR1 is ENHRY and CDR2 SYGVKD. CDR3 in DNA: TGTGCCATCGGAACCCCGGGAACCCCCTACGAGCAGTACTTC. This codes for CAIGTPGTPYEQYF.

This clone was detected a few times. The chain combines TRBV6-6 with TRBJ2-1; 7 bases match TRBD2. The V gene end was trimmed by 5 bases and the J gene end by 6 bases; junction bases not matched to a gene: 10. Germline V lookup: CDR1 MNHNY, CDR2 SVGAGI (reference sequence). The length of the CDR3 is 15 residues. The CDR3 spells CASSARREALNEQFF. DNA of the CDR3: TGTGCCAGCAGTGCCCGCCGGGAGGCTCTCAATGAGCAGTTCTTC.

V gene TRBV19 combines with J gene TRBJ2-1, with 12 bases lining up with TRBD2. The germline CDR1 and CDR2 sequences are LNHDA and SQIVND (reference sequence). Losses at the gene ends were 4 bases for V and 0 bases for J; bases not matched to a gene: 13. The CDR3 spans 20 residues. The CDR3 sequence: CASSTRLAGVSGVSYNEQFF. CDR3 bases: TGTGCCAGTAGTACCCGACTAGCGGGAGTGTCTGGGGTCTCCTACAATGAGCAGTTCTTC.

In this sample, this clone turned up a few times. This rearrangement joins TRBV5-1 to TRBJ2-7, with TRBD1 as a possible D gene (6 bases). V was pared by 0 bases and J by 2 bases, with 12 bases between. The CDR3 spans 15 residues. Germline V gene sequence: CDR1 SGHRS, CDR2 YFSETQ. CDR3 sequence reads: CASSLAYDRTYEQYF. DNA for the CDR3: TGCGCCAGCAGCTTGGCCTATGACAGGACCTACGAGCAGTACTTC.

The chain combines TRBV5-4 with TRBJ2-1; 7 nucleotides line up with TRBD2. From germline, CDR1 is SGHNT and CDR2 YYREEE (reference sequence). CDR3 length: 17 residues. Germline trimming cut 0 bases from V and 5 bases from J; bases unmatched to any gene: 11. The CDR3: CASSLEVLAGANNEQFF. The CDR3, as DNA: TGTGCCAGCAGCTTGGAGGTTTTGGCGGGAGCAAACAATGAGCAGTTCTTC.

The gene calls are TRBV9 and TRBJ2-7, with 9 bases lining up with TRBD2. V shed 0 bases, J shed 5 bases, and the junction held 6 bases outside the gene matches. CDR1 and CDR2 (germline): SGDLS, YYNGEE. The length of the CDR3 is 15 residues. The CDR3 loop is CASSVVAGGWDEQYF. The DNA of the CDR3 is TGTGCCAGCAGCGTAGTGGCGGGAGGGTGGGACGAGCAGTACTTC.

The gene calls are TRBV9 and TRBJ1-3, with D possibly matching TRBD1 (6 bases). This CDR3 comprises 15 residues. Germline V CDR1 and CDR2: SGDLS, YYNGEE. Trimming pared 3 bases from V and 5 bases from J, leaving 15 bases between. The CDR3 spells CASSGLEGTRNTIYF. CDR3 bases: TGTGCCAGCAGCGGCCTCGAAGGGACAAGAAACACCATATATTTT.